Given below is one TCR beta chain in context. No antigen is known for it. There are no base qualities to consult, and no much larger clone falls within one base. Library preparation used 5' RACE. The data were produced on an Illumina HiSeq 2500. A second PCR of about 6 to 11 cycles was performed with a sample-barcoded 5' primer and a J-beta primer mix. A template-switch 5' adaptor carrying 12 random nucleotides introduced a unique molecular identifier onto each TCR beta cDNA molecule. Each sample yielded at least 2.5 million CDR3-containing paired-end reads. First-strand cDNA was synthesized from all RNA with the Mint cDNA synthesis kit, primed by a TRBC-specific oligonucleotide. Following uracil-DNA glycosylase treatment, a first 18-cycle PCR with universal primers M1SS and BC2_uni_R was performed on all cDNA. Under the source paper's analysis protocol: For normalization, 1 million high-quality reads, each with a distinct molecular identifier, were randomly selected from each sample. Instead of being binned into consensus sequences, reads with shared molecular identifiers were discarded. MiTCR, with a Q25 quality threshold and the strictest error-elimination algorithm, was used for CDR3 identification, clonotype clustering and error correction. A nonparametric unseen species model using Euler transformation provided a lower-bound estimate of total TCR beta diversity. The public sequencing data were trimmed at Q25 with fastp and processed into clonotypes with MiXCR by TCRdb, which kept only in-frame beta chains. Duplicate CDR3 protein sequences are folded into a single record with the most common DNA and genes. These V and J calls are TCRdb output, not the study's own analysis. Here the sample has about 540,000 distinct CDR3 sequences; under 30% occur a single time. The top ten constitute around 10% of the sample.

These data are taken from a study of blood T cells in healthy people across ages (dated by TCRdb to the mid-2010s). With regard to the full study: Template switching captured roughly one uniquely barcoded TCR beta cDNA molecule per two T cells in model experiments. The study measured age-related changes in TCR beta repertoire diversity using deep sequencing normalized with unique cDNA molecular identifiers. The donors were split into four age groups: young (average 16 years), middle-aged (around 37), aged (approximately 60) and long-lived (about 82). For two donors (one aged 18 to 29 and one aged 80 or older), the study analyzed two additional independent replicas of 1 million unique cDNA reads from the same blood draw.

The donors were about 40 Caucasian individuals from Russia, aged roughly 6 to 100 years, who were systemically healthy. Each donor gave approximately 9.4 milliliters of peripheral blood, drawn into EDTA-treated Vacutainer tubes. PBMCs were isolated by Ficoll-Paque density-gradient centrifugation, with at least 6 million obtained per sample. Total RNA, at least 5 micrograms per sample, was extracted from PBMCs with Trizol reagent. For every donor, an aliquot of PBMCs went through flow cytometry to measure the percentages of naive CD45RAhigh/CD27high T cells. From a lookup of the germline V gene, CDR1 and CDR2 are KGHSH and LQKENI. The CDR3, from cysteine to phenylalanine, totals 15 residues. Here the CDR3 DNA is all that survives: 45 bases in frame from base 1. The junction shows trimming of 3 bases on V and 3 bases on J, and the gene matches do not reach 4 bases of it. General conclusions and limits of the study: There was a strong correlation between observed TCR beta diversity and the percentage of naive T cells measured by flow cytometry. The long-lived group showed more naive CD4+ T cells, fewer expanded clones and increased TCR diversity than the aged group, suggesting age selection. Observed TCR beta diversity per million T cells fell roughly linearly with age, and a significant reduction was already apparent by age about 43. Estimates of total diversity based on one million sequenced T cells were regarded as lower bounds and as underestimates. The CMV infection status of donors was not known, potentially confounding age-related changes in expanded clonotypes. Because profiling used bulk unsorted PBMCs, naive and antigen-experienced compartments could not be compared conclusively.

These data were also filed under a second study, of T cells of mothers and their children. That second report states: Nine systemically healthy Caucasian individuals served as donors, namely three mothers together with their six children. cDNA synthesis consumed the entire amount of extracted RNA, loaded at about 1.5 ug RNA in each 15 ul reaction. In the second PCR, sample barcodes and 2-4 random nucleotides were introduced via the M1S primer. Over 10 million TCR beta CDR3 reads came from each mother, compared with several million reads from each child. Thymic selection shapes the output of TCR recombination in a similar way in related and unrelated pairs, and inherited differences have a minor effect. Normalized repertoire overlap was always slightly but never significantly higher in related than unrelated mother-child pairs. Persistent microchimeric T cell clones were not detected, at a sensitivity of approximately 98 clones per million clonotypes. The study used deep NGS to compare TCR beta repertoires of mothers and children, seeking features distinguishing related mother-child pairs from unrelated individuals. Mothers averaged around 43 +/- 4 years of age and children averaged about 10 +/- 4 years. After adapter ligation with NEBNext reagents, the libraries were sequenced on Illumina HiSeq 2000 with 100+100 nt paired-end reads. To avoid cross-contamination, the mother libraries and the child libraries were prepared a month apart and sequenced in separate runs. For each donor, somewhere between about 450,000 and 2,200,000 distinct TCR beta clonotypes were identified. Naive TCR beta clonotypes were estimated from low-frequency clonotypes matched to each donor's FACS-determined naive share, without sorting.

Sequencing was done on a sample of blood. This TCR was sampled from a boy aged 5-17 years in good health. This sequence uses TRBV18 and TRBJ2-3; 9 bases in the middle match TRBD1. The DNA reads TGTGCCAGCTCACCTCTCGGGACAGGGACAGATACGCAGTATTTT. Translated, it reads CASSPLGTGTDTQYF.